This T cell receptor (beta chain) was captured in a study of cytomegalovirus exposure and HLA in healthy donors. On the study more broadly: Falling in the Caucasian-associated ancestry cluster were approximately 86% of approximately 410 genotyped donors.

The CDR3 spans 14 residues. In germline, CDR1 is SGHRS, CDR2 YFSETQ. J lost 6 bases, V lost 4 bases, and 7 bases had no gene match. PCR primers comprised 60 Vbeta and 13 Jbeta primers. Produced via immunoSEQ multiplex PCR; TCRdb's table is partial and in-frame only. The sample carries under 150,000 clones, 83% recorded once. Donors were nominally healthy when sampled, though unrecorded immune exposures were likely. The genes are TRBV5-1 and TRBJ1-5, with 7 bases identical to TRBD1. This receptor was identified in a girl aged 2 to 9 in good health and CMV-seronegative. Specimen: PBMCs. The CDR3 is CASSTGTEGQPQHF. In DNA, the CDR3 is TGCGCCAGCAGCACCGGGACAGAGGGTCAGCCCCAGCATTTT.